This T cell receptor beta chain was identified in a study of shared clonotypes between healthy human individuals. Genomic DNA of every subset was divided equally among multiple immunoSEQ plates. TCRdb keeps only in-frame clones here, not all; method: immunoSEQ multiplex PCR. The sample records nearly 1 million clones, 76% being singletons. Study results and limitations: Sampling covered blood only; tissue repertoires likely differ. Genetic and exposure-history diversity was limited by the few donors. Estimated clonotype richness was generally higher in naive than memory subsets.

To note about this clone: Its specificity is unknown.

Per the germline V gene, CDR1 is MDHEN and CDR2 is SYDVKM. Unmatched junction bases numbered 10, after V lost 3 bases and J lost 2 bases. The CDR3 sequence is 18 residues long. The specimen was memory CD4+ T cells sorted from blood. Described subset: CD45RA-negative fraction. The chain couples TRBV28 to TRBJ2-5; TRBD2 matches at 12 bases. The receptor was isolated from a young man in good health. This CDR3 is CASSFLRLAGALQETQYF. The CDR3 region has the DNA TGTGCCAGCAGTTTCCTCCGACTAGCGGGAGCCCTACAAGAGACCCAGTACTTC.